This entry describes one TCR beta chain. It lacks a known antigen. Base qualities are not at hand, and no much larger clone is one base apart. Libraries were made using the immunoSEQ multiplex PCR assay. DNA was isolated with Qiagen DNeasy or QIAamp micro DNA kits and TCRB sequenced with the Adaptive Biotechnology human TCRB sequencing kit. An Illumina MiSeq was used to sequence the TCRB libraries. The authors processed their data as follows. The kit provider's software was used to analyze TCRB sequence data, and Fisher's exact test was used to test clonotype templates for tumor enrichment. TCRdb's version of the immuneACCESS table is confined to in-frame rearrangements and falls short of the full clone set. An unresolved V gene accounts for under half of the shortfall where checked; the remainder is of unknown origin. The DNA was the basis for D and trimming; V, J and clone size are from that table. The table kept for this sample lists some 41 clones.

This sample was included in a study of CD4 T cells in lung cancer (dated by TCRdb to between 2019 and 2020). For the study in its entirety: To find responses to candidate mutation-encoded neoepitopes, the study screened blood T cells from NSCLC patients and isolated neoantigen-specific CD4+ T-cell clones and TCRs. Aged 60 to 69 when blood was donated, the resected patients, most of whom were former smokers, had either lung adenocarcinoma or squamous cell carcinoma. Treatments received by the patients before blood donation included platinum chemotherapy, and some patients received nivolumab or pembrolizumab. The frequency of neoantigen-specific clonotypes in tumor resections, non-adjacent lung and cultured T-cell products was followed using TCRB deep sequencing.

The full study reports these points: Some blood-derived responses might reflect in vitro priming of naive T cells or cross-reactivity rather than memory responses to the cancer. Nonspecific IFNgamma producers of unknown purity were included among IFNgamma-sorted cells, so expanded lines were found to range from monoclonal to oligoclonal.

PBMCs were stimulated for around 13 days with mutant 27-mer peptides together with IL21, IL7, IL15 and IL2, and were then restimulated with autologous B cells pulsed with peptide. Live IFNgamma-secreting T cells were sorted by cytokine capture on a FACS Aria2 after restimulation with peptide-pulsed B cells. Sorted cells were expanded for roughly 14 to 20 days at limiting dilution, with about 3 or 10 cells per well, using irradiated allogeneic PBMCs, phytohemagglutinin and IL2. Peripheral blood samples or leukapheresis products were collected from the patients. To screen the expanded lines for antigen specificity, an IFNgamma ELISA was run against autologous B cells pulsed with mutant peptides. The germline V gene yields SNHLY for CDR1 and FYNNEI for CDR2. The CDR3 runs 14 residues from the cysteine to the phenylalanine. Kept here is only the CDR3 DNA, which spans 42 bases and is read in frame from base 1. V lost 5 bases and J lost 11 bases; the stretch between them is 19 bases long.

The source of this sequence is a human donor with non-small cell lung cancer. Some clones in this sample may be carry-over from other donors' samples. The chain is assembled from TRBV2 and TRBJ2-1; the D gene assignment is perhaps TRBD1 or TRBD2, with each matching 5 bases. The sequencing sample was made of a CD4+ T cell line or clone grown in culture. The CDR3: CASSPRTAGTKQFF. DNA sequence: TGTGCCAGCAGTCCAAGGACCGCCGGGACCAAGCAGTTCTTC.